The present TCR beta chain was sequenced within a study of identical twins. This CDR3 spans 12 amino acids. CDR1 MNHEY and CDR2 SVGEGT come from the germline V gene. V lost 4 bases to trimming and J lost 9 bases, with 13 bases between them. MiXCR, applied by TCRdb to the 5' RACE reads, yields one record per CDR3 protein. The sample shows approximately 600,000 distinct CDR3 sequences, more than 9% of them seen only once. This clonotype has a handful of counts. Its antigen is currently unknown. Study-level findings and limits: Beta out-of-frame sequences showed weaker excess twin sharing. Clonotypes of the beta chain that were abundant in cord blood carried fewer insertions (memory repertoires showed none). Sequences that were out-of-frame, alpha and twin-shared displayed an excess of low generation probability. For zero-insertion analyses, partial confounding could come from invariant MAIT and iNKT cells.

Another study also made use of these data, one on yellow fever vaccine responses in identical twins.

Input material: PBMCs. The chain combines TRBV6-2 or TRBV6-3 with TRBJ2-7; D may be TRBD1 (6 bases). The clonotype originates from a woman under 30 in good health. The DNA of the CDR3 is TGTGCCAGCAGTTCCAGGGGCGCGGCGCAGTACTTC. It codes for CASSSRGAAQYF.